Listed here is a single T cell receptor beta chain. The data are from a study of blood T cells in healthy people across ages. The authors ran a second PCR of 7 to 11 cycles using a sample-barcoded 5' primer and a J-beta primer mix. TCRdb re-analysed the 5' RACE reads in MiXCR, keeping a single row per CDR3 protein. In the table there are some 640,000 distinct CDR3 sequences, approximately 49% of which are singletons. Germline CDR1 is SGHRS and CDR2 is YFSETQ. The CDR3 has 15 residues. Trimming shortened V by 1 base and J by 1 base, and 11 bases separated the two germline ends. Sequencing was carried out using blood. The receptor was derived from an older woman in good health. V and J are TRBV5-1 and TRBJ2-5; the D is unclear. Written as DNA, the CDR3 is TGCGCCAGCAGCTTGACTGCACCCTTCCAAGAGACCCAGTACTTC. Translation: CASSLTAPFQETQYF.